This paragraph reports one TCR beta chain. This sample was taken from a study of T cells after yellow fever vaccination. TCRdb processed the 5' RACE reads anew with MiXCR; each CDR3 protein has one entry. The data contain around 88,000 distinct CDR3 sequences, roughly 15% of them seen just once; the ten biggest clones take up around 24%. The source is a man aged 18 to 35 who received the YFV17D yellow fever vaccine. The source material was CD8+ T cells not binding an NS4B(214-222) dextramer, sorted from PBMCs, sampled approximately 22 days after the first yellow fever vaccination.

The CDR3 nucleotides are TGTGCCAGCATCGGACAGGCTTCCTCCTACGAGCAGTACTTC. Translation: CASIGQASSYEQYF. V is TRBV2 and J is TRBJ2-7, with 7 bases matching TRBD1. The germline V gene encodes CDR1 SNHLY and CDR2 FYNNEI. V gave up 7 bases and J gave up 0 bases; unmatched junction bases: 6. The CDR3 sequence is 14 residues long.